This TCR beta chain was found in a study of blood T cells in healthy people across ages. The use of a sample-barcoded 5' primer and a J-beta primer mix characterized a second PCR of about 6 to 11 cycles. Researchers report that a template-switch adaptor with 12 random nucleotides tagged each cDNA molecule. TCRdb re-called the 5' RACE reads through MiXCR, storing one row per CDR3 protein. Of 980,000 or so distinct CDR3 sequences listed, roughly 48% are singletons. The CDR3 contains 16 residues. Germline CDR1 is SNHLY and CDR2 is FYNNEI. V was pared by 6 bases and J by 7 bases, with 22 bases between. This TCR was sampled from a man aged 25 to 40 in good health. This chain links TRBV2 with TRBJ2-4, with D perhaps being TRBD1 or TRBD2 (5 bases each). Sequenced input: blood. The CDR3 bases are TGTGCCAGCAGGGCCCCCCGGGTACTGGGGGTTAACATTCAGTACTTC. This sequence encodes CASRAPRVLGVNIQYF.